These 32 T cell receptor beta chains share one sample of origin, sequenced in a study of breast tumors, draining lymph nodes, adjacent tissues. The lymph nodes were axillary draining lymph nodes from breast cancer patients. TCRdb itself ran the multiplex PCR reads through MiXCR, one entry per CDR3 protein. The table includes over 130,000 distinct CDR3 sequences, approximately 32% detected once. The sample comprised axillary lymph node tissue. Receptors were obtained from a female donor with breast cancer. Some clones in this sample may be carry-over from other donors' samples.

This chain uses TRBV3-1 with TRBJ2-7; 7 bases match TRBD1. Per germline, CDR1 LGHDT and CDR2 YNNKEL (reference sequence). The CDR3 loop spans 14 amino acids. CDR3 sequence (DNA): TGCCCCAGCAGCCCAAGGACAGGATCTCATGAGCAGTACGTC. Protein product: CPSSPRTGSHEQYV.

This clonotype was counted at least ten times. The chain combines TRBV30 with TRBJ2-1; weak D call: TRBD2 (6 bases). Germline CDR1 and CDR2: GTSNPN and SVGIG (reference sequence). Trimming left V 3 bases short and J 8 bases short, with 14 bases between. The CDR3 spans 13 residues. The CDR3 nucleotides are TGTGCCTGGAGGCGAACGGGAGTCCATGAGCAGTTCTTC. This codes for CAWRRTGVHEQFF.

This clonotype was seen at least ten times. The rearrangement uses TRBV7-9 and TRBJ2-2; 9 bases align to TRBD1. CDR1 SEHNR and CDR2 FQNEAQ come from the germline V gene (reference sequence). This CDR3 has 17 amino acids. V was pared by 3 bases and J by 1 base, with 6 bases of the junction left unmatched. CDR3 sequence: CASSLQPGQGNTGELFF. The CDR3 DNA reads TGTGCCAGCAGCTTGCAGCCGGGACAGGGGAACACCGGGGAGCTGTTTTTT.

The sample holds many counts of this clonotype. The J gene is TRBJ1-5, the V gene TRBV18; D gene uncertain. CDR1 is KGHSH and CDR2 is LQKENI in the germline V gene. The CDR3 contains 13 residues. The V end lost 3 bases, the J end lost 6 bases, and 9 bases lay between the germline ends. The CDR3 bases are TGTGCCAGCTCACCGGGCGCGGGTCAGCCCCAGCATTTT. This sequence encodes CASSPGAGQPQHF.

This clonotype was detected ten times or more. The CDR3 protein is CASSLGTTDEQYV. The CDR3 nucleotides are TGTGCCAGCAGTCTAGGGACCACCGACGAGCAGTACGTC. V usage is TRBV12-3 or TRBV12-4 and J usage is TRBJ2-7; possibly TRBD1 or TRBD2 for D (5 bases each). The CDR3 contains 13 residues. V lost 5 bases and J lost 5, with 13 bases in between.

Remarks on this clonotype: A read error may explain this, as a much larger clone is one base away. The gene calls are TRBV28 and TRBJ2-7, with D uncertain. Germline CDR1 is MDHEN and CDR2 is SYDVKM. Trimming pared 2 bases from V and 2 bases from J, leaving 13 bases between. The CDR3 has 15 residues. The CDR3: CASSLRPSSTYEQYV. The CDR3 bases are TGTGCCAGCAGTTTAAGGCCCTCATCAACCTACGAGCAGTACGTC.

V usage is TRBV7-9 and J usage is TRBJ2-2, with TRBD2 matching 15 bases. This CDR3 is built from 16 residues. Per germline, CDR1 SEHNR and CDR2 FQNEAQ (reference sequence). J lost 7 bases, V lost 7 bases, and 7 bases had no gene match. The chain's CDR3 is CASNPGLAGGVGELFF. The DNA of the CDR3 is TGTGCCAGCAATCCAGGACTAGCGGGAGGGGTCGGGGAGCTGTTTTTT.

V and J are TRBV29-1 and TRBJ2-3; D possibly corresponds to TRBD1 (6 bases). The V gene lost 6 bases and the J gene lost 9 bases, with 16 bases spanning the gap. Germline assignment: CDR1 SQVTM and CDR2 ANQGSEA. CDR3 length: 12 residues. CDR3 DNA sequence: TGCAGCGTCGAGGGACAATCGGAGACGCAGTATTTT. It is translated as CSVEGQSETQYF.

This clonotype was counted many times. The CDR3 nucleotides read TGCGCCAGCAGTCCGACCCGTCAGCCCCAGCATTTT. Protein: CASSPTRQPQHF. The V gene is TRBV10-1, the J gene TRBJ1-5, with unresolved D. Looked up from germline, CDR1 is WNHNN and CDR2 is SYGVQD (reference sequence). This CDR3 region has 12 residues. Trimming stripped 5 bases from V and 6 bases from J, with 8 bases between.

This clonotype has a single count. The J gene is TRBJ1-6, the V gene TRBV7-2, with D maybe TRBD1 (5 bases). The CDR3 is made up of 16 amino acids. The germline CDR1 and CDR2 sequences are SGHTA and FQGNSA. Deletions cut 3 bases from V and 9 bases from J, with 18 bases between. For the CDR3, the DNA is TGTGCCAGCAGCTTTCAGGCGGGACTGGTTGGTTCACCCCTCCACTTT. Protein product: CASSFQAGLVGSPLHF.

Ten or more counts support this clonotype. This sequence joins TRBV4-2 and TRBJ2-5; D not resolved. Germline loops: CDR1 LGHNA, CDR2 YNFKEQ. The CDR3 spans 14 residues. The ends were cut back, 0 bases at V and 2 bases at J, with 7 bases in the middle. The CDR3 region has the DNA TGTGCCAGCAGCCAAGATGCTAGACAAGAGACCCAGTACTTC. Protein: CASSQDARQETQYF.

The chain uses TRBV5-4 and TRBJ1-1, with D hard to call. The germline V gene has CDR1 SGHNT and CDR2 YYREEE (reference sequence). The CDR3 totals 18 residues. Trimming removed 0 bases from V and 5 bases from J, with 23 bases in between. Here the CDR3 DNA reads TGTGCCAGCAGCTTGGGTTATTTTGGAAAGGGAGGAGGGACTGAAGCTTTCTTT. Translation: CASSLGYFGKGGGTEAFF.

This clonotype was detected ten times or more. The J gene is TRBJ1-2, the V gene TRBV9; no reliable D call. V gave up 2 bases and J gave up 5 bases, with 16 bases separating them. The CDR3 loop spans 15 amino acids. CDR1 is SGDLS, CDR2 YYNGEE, per germline. Here the CDR3 reads CASSVSPTSRYGYTF. The DNA for the CDR3 is TGTGCCAGCAGCGTTAGTCCAACTTCGAGGTATGGCTACACCTTC.

At least ten counts were recorded for this clonotype. This sequence joins TRBV7-6 and TRBJ1-2; 9 nucleotides align to TRBD1. The ends lost 5 bases at V and 4 bases at J; junction bases unmatched: 8. There are 15 residues in the CDR3. Germline CDR1 reads SGHVS; CDR2 reads FNYEAQ. The CDR3 spells CASSLGPGQGYGYTF. The DNA of the CDR3 is TGTGCCAGCAGCCTTGGCCCGGGACAGGGCTATGGCTACACCTTC.

This clonotype was detected many times. Possible read error: a much larger clone is one base away. The chain couples TRBV20-1 to TRBJ1-2, with D perhaps matching TRBD1 (6 bases). Trimming took off 6 bases at V and 10 bases at J, with 21 bases between the two ends. The CDR3 loop spans 13 amino acids. Germline V gives CDR1 DFQATT, CDR2 SNEGSKA (reference sequence). The CDR3 coding sequence is TGCAGTGCCACAGAACCCGGCAGGGGCGCCTACACCTTC. Translation gives CSATEPGRGAYTF.

On this clonotype: Mismatch with germline at one junction end may stem from a read error. The chain links TRBV2 to TRBJ2-1, with 13 bases that match TRBD2. Germline CDR1 SNHLY, CDR2 FYNNEI. This CDR3 comprises 18 residues. The CDR3 spells CASSGTLAGGPFYSEHFF. As DNA, the CDR3 is TGTGCCAGCAGTGGAACACTAGCGGGGGGGCCTTTTTACAGTGAGCACTTCTTC.

This clonotype occurred many times. V usage is TRBV7-2 and J usage is TRBJ1-2; TRBD1 aligns across 9 bases. With V trimmed by 6 bases and J by 6 bases, 11 bases remained unmatched. The CDR3 has 15 amino acids. CDR1 and CDR2 (germline): SGHTA, FQGNSA. Here the CDR3 DNA reads TGTGCCAGCAGTCTAGAACCGGGACAGGGAAATGGCTACACCTTC. This translates into CASSLEPGQGNGYTF.

For this clonotype: A read error is likely, as this CDR3 ends without the conserved phenylalanine or tryptophan. No DNA is shown, since the ends of the CDR3 on it are uncertain; the CDR3 is the one TCRdb lists. This chain joins TRBV24-1 and TRBJ1-6. The CDR3 has 11 residues if both end residues are counted. Germline loops: CDR1 KGHDR, CDR2 SFDVKD. The CDR3 protein is CATSDCKLDNY.

Concerning this clonotype: This is likely a read error, given that the CDR3 carries no conserved phenylalanine or tryptophan at its end. The DNA is omitted, as the CDR3 cannot be located on it reliably, and the CDR3 follows TCRdb's listing. This chain connects TRBV2 to TRBJ1-2; the table calls TRBD1, which could not be checked here. The CDR3 is 12 amino acids in total, end residues counted. Germline loops: CDR1 SNHLY, CDR2 FYNNEI. The CDR3 region is CASTPTGGHGNL.

This clonotype was seen many times. The chain has TRBV27 and TRBJ2-2; TRBD2 matches 7 bases. The germline V gene has CDR1 MNHEY and CDR2 SMNVEV (reference sequence). V shed 11 bases and J 0 bases; nucleotides not matched to a gene: 6. The length of the CDR3 is 14 residues. The CDR3 DNA is TGTGCCTCGGGAGGTCTCGCGAACACCGGGGAGCTGTTTTTT. Translating gives CASGGLANTGELFF.

Many counts were recorded for this clonotype. The CDR3 loop reads CASSYSPWTRDVRKLFF. CDR3 nucleotide sequence: TGTGCCAGCAGTTACTCGCCCTGGACACGGGACGTCAGAAAACTGTTTTTT. The rearrangement uses TRBV6-6 and TRBJ1-4; a weak D match, TRBD1 (5 bases). V was pared by 0 bases and J by 10 bases, with 21 bases between. There are 17 residues in the CDR3. CDR1 is MNHNY, CDR2 SVGAGI, per germline (reference sequence).

Comments on this clonotype: An end of the junction does not agree with germline; a read error may underlie this. This sequence joins TRBV27 and TRBJ2-3; the D gene could be TRBD1 or TRBD2 (6 bases each). This CDR3 comprises 15 residues. CDR1 is MNHEY and CDR2 is SMNVEV in the germline V gene (reference sequence). DNA of the CDR3: TGTGCCAGCAGTTTCCAAGGGGGGCTCACAGATGCGCAGTATTTT. It codes for CASSFQGGLTDAQYF.

To note about this clonotype: This may stem from a read error, because a much larger clone lies one nucleotide away. The CDR3: CAGSYPPFGGPRYEQYV. In DNA form, the CDR3 reads TGTGCCGGCAGTTACCCCCCTTTTGGGGGGCCGCGGTACGAGCAGTACGTC. The V call is TRBV6-2 or TRBV6-3, the J call TRBJ2-7; TRBD1 or TRBD2 may be the D gene (6 bases each). The length of the CDR3 is 17 residues. From germline, CDR1 is MNHEY and CDR2 SVGEGT.

As regards this clonotype: At one of its ends the junction is not consistent with the germline gene, which may arise from a read error. This chain joins TRBV7-6 and TRBJ2-3; perhaps TRBD2 as D (5 bases). Germline CDR1 is SGHVS and CDR2 is FNYEAQ. The CDR3 runs to 11 residues. The CDR3 loop is CASSLGLITGF. CDR3 nucleotide sequence: TGTGCCAGCAGCTTAGGTTTGATAACGGGGTTC.

This clonotype was counted many times. The V gene is TRBV6-5, the J gene TRBJ1-2; 9 nucleotides match TRBD1. V lost 6 bases, J lost 0 bases, and 8 bases stayed unmatched. The germline V gene encodes CDR1 MNHEY and CDR2 SVGAGI. The CDR3 loop spans 16 amino acids. The CDR3 sequence is CASSLATGGSNYGYTF. The CDR3, as DNA: TGTGCCAGCAGCTTGGCGACAGGGGGGTCTAACTATGGCTACACCTTC.

This clonotype occurred many times. The rearrangement uses TRBV28 and TRBJ2-5, with D perhaps assigned TRBD1 or TRBD2 (6 bases each). Germline CDR1 and CDR2: MDHEN and SYDVKM. This CDR3 contains 14 residues. V was shortened by 7 bases and J by 3 bases, with 15 bases between the two germline ends. The CDR3, as DNA: TGTGCCAGCACCATCCGGGGGCTGGAAGAGACCCAGTACTTC. Translated: CASTIRGLEETQYF. Full variable domain (outside the CDR3, taken from reference TRBV28 and TRBJ2-5): DVKVTQSSRYLVKRTGEKVFLECVQDMDHENMFWYRQDPGLGLRLIYFSYDVKMKEKGDIPEGYSVSREKKERFSLILESASTNQTSMYLCASTIRGLEETQYFGPGTRLLVL.

Ten or more counts support this clonotype. The chain employs TRBV7-6 and TRBJ2-5; possible D gene TRBD1, 5 bases. V was pared by 3 bases and J by 4 bases, with 9 bases between. The CDR3 totals 13 residues. From germline, CDR1 is SGHVS and CDR2 FNYEAQ. CDR3 nucleotide sequence: TGTGCCAGCAGCTTGGGGCAGGGAGAGACCCAGTACTTC. Residues: CASSLGQGETQYF. Full variable domain (remainder filled in from reference TRBV7-6 and TRBJ2-5): GAGVSQSPRYKVTKRGQDVALRCDPISGHVSLYWYRQALGQGPEFLTYFNYEAQQDKSGLPNDRFSAERPEGSISTLTIQRTEQRDSAMYRCASSLGQGETQYFGPGTRLLVL.

The gene calls are TRBV7-2 and TRBJ1-1, with 10 bases identical to TRBD1. The CDR3 is 16 amino acids. Trimming cost V 3 bases and J 5 bases; bases outside gene matches: 9. Germline CDR1 is SGHTA and CDR2 is FQGNSA. CDR3 residues: CASSFYRGQGRTEAFF. The DNA of the CDR3 is TGTGCCAGCAGCTTTTACAGGGGACAGGGGAGAACTGAAGCTTTCTTT.

This clonotype was picked up many times. This chain connects TRBV15 to TRBJ1-2; D possibly corresponds to TRBD1 (6 bases). Germline V lookup: CDR1 LNHNV, CDR2 YYDKDF (reference sequence). Trimming shortened V by 0 bases and J by 6 bases, and 17 bases separated the two germline ends. The CDR3 consists of 16 residues. For the CDR3, the DNA is TGTGCCACCAGCAGAGATCAGGGGACCGGGCCCCATGGCTACACCTTC. Its translation is CATSRDQGTGPHGYTF.

This chain connects TRBV19 to TRBJ1-5, with D perhaps TRBD1 (6 bases). Between the trimmed V and J ends, which lost 0 bases and 2 bases, there was a span of 8 bases. Germline V gene lookup returns CDR1 LNHDA and CDR2 SQIVND (reference sequence). CDR3 length equals 15 residues. The CDR3 protein is CASSIDQGRNQPQHF. The CDR3 bases are TGTGCCAGTAGTATAGATCAGGGGCGCAATCAGCCCCAGCATTTT. Looking up the rest from reference TRBV19 and TRBJ1-5 gives the full variable domain: DGGITQSPKYLFRKEGQNVTLSCEQNLNHDAMYWYRQDPGQGLRLIYYSQIVNDFQKGDIAEGYSVSREKKESFPLTVTSAQKNPTAFYLCASSIDQGRNQPQHFGDGTRLSIL.

This clonotype showed up just a few times. A much larger clone is a single base away; this may be a read error. This chain joins TRBV5-4 and TRBJ1-2; D possibly corresponds to TRBD1 (6 bases). V shed 4 bases and J shed 4 bases, with 17 bases lying between them. This CDR3 region has 15 residues. Germline V gene data show CDR1 as SGHNT and CDR2 as YYREEE (reference sequence). DNA of the CDR3: TGTGCCAGCAGCCTCCGGGACACCGCGACCTATGGCTACACCTTC. Its protein is CASSLRDTATYGYTF.

This clonotype was observed a handful of times. Being one base from a much bigger clone, this may be a read error. The gene calls are TRBV20-1 and TRBJ2-1; D call uncertain. The CDR3 consists of 11 residues. Germline V gene data show CDR1 as DFQATT and CDR2 as SNEGSKA (reference sequence). The DNA of the CDR3 is TGCAGTGCCGACGAAGACAATGAGCAGTCCTTC. Protein product: CSADEDNEQSF.